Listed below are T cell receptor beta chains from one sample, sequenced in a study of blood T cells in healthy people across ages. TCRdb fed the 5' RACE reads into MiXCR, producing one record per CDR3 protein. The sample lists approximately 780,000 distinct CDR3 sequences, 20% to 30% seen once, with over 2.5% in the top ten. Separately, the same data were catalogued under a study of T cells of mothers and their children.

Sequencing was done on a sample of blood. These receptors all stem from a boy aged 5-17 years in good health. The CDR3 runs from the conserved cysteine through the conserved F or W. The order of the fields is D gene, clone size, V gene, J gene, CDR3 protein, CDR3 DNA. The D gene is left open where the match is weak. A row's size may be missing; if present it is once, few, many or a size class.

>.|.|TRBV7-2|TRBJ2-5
CASSLDYETQYF
TGTGCCAGCAGCTTGGACTATGAGACCCAGTACTTC
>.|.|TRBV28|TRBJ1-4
CASSLPPFEKLFF
TGTGCCAGCAGTTTACCCCCCTTTGAAAAACTGTTTTTT
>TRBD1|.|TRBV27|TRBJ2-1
CASSRGTGGSYNEQFF
TGTGCCAGCAGTCGCGGGACAGGCGGCTCCTACAATGAGCAGTTCTTC
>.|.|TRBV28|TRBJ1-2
CASSFENNYGYTF
TGTGCCAGCAGTTTCGAGAATAACTATGGCTACACCTTC
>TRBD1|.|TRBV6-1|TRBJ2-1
CASRQDRVNEQFF
TGTGCCAGCAGGCAGGACAGGGTCAATGAGCAGTTCTTC
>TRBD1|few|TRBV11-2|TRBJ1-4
CASSPHLRGEATNEKLFF
TGTGCCAGCAGCCCTCACCTCAGGGGGGAAGCAACTAATGAAAAACTGTTTTTT
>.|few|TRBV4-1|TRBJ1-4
CASRIITKTNEKLFF
TGCGCCAGCAGAATAATAACCAAGACAAATGAAAAACTGTTTTTT
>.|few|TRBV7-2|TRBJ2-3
CASSLGSFFPDTQYF
TGTGCCAGCAGCTTAGGCTCATTCTTCCCCGATACGCAGTATTTT
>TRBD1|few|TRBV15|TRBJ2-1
CATRAGTGTYNEQFF
TGTGCCACCAGAGCCGGGACAGGGACCTACAATGAGCAGTTCTTC
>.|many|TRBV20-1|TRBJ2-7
CSARDQGYEQYF
TGCAGTGCTAGAGACCAGGGCTACGAGCAGTACTTC
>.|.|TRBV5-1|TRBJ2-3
CASSWTGLYADTQYF
TGCGCCAGCAGCTGGACGGGACTCTACGCAGATACGCAGTATTTT
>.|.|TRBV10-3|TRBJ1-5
CAISVRPGDQPQHF
TGTGCCATCAGTGTAAGGCCAGGAGATCAGCCCCAGCATTTT
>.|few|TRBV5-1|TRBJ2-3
CASSWVEDSTDTQYF
TGCGCCAGCAGCTGGGTCGAGGACAGCACAGATACGCAGTATTTT
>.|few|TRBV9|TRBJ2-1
CASSVVGHYNEQFF
TGTGCCAGCAGCGTAGTAGGGCACTACAATGAGCAGTTCTTC
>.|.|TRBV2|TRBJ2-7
CASSEASGGRAHEQYF
TGTGCCAGCAGTGAAGCAAGTGGGGGCAGGGCCCACGAGCAGTACTTC
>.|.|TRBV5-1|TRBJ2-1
CASRKARQAPYNEQFF
TGCGCCAGCAGGAAGGCCCGACAGGCCCCCTACAATGAGCAGTTCTTC
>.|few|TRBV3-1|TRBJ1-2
CASSQDTVRGRVGYTF
TGTGCCAGCAGCCAAGATACGGTTCGGGGGCGCGTTGGCTACACCTTC
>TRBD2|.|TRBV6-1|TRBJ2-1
CASSDRLASGSSYNEQFF
TGTGCCAGCAGTGACCGGTTGGCTAGCGGGAGCTCCTACAATGAGCAGTTCTTC
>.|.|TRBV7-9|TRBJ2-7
CASSPSTRYEQYF
TGTGCCAGCAGCCCGTCGACCCGGTACGAGCAGTACTTC
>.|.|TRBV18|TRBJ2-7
CVSTLGMTGSIGYEQYF
TGTGTCAGTACCCTGGGGATGACAGGCTCAATCGGATACGAGCAGTACTTC
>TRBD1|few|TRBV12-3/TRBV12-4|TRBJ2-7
CASSKDRTADEQYF
TGTGCCAGCAGTAAGGACAGGACCGCAGACGAGCAGTACTTC
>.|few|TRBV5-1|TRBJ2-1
CASSSGELRHEQFF
TGCGCCAGCAGCTCGGGGGAACTGAGACATGAGCAGTTCTTC
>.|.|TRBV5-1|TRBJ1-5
CASSLAGPQPQHF
TGCGCCAGCAGCTTGGCAGGGCCTCAGCCCCAGCATTTT
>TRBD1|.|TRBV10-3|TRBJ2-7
CAISEGQGYEQYF
TGTGCCATCAGTGAGGGACAGGGCTACGAGCAGTACTTC
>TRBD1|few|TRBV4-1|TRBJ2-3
CASSQDVGDRGQRSTQYF
TGCGCCAGCAGCCAAGATGTGGGGGACAGGGGGCAAAGGAGTACGCAGTATTTT
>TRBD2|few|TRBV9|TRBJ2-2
CASSVDIAGNTGELFF
TGTGCCAGCAGCGTAGATATAGCGGGAAACACCGGGGAGCTGTTTTTT
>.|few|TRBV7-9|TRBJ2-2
CASSLARAGELFF
TGTGCCAGCAGCTTAGCGCGGGCCGGGGAGCTGTTTTTT
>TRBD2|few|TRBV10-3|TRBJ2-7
CAISPTSRYEQYF
TGTGCCATCAGCCCGACTAGCCGTTACGAGCAGTACTTC
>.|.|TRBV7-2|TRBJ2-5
CASSQKIEETQYF
TGTGCCAGCAGCCAAAAGATAGAAGAGACCCAGTACTTC
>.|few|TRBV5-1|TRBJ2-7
CASSLNAETYEQYF
TGCGCCAGCAGCTTAAATGCAGAAACCTACGAGCAGTACTTC
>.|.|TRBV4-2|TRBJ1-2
CASSQESPGYTF
TGTGCCAGCAGCCAAGAAAGTCCCGGCTACACCTTC
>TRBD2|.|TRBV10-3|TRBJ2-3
CAITGTSGDTDTQYF
TGTGCCATCACGGGGACTAGCGGGGACACAGATACGCAGTATTTT
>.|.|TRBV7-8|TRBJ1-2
CASSINRDTNYGYTF
TGTGCCAGCAGCATTAACAGGGACACTAACTATGGCTACACCTTC
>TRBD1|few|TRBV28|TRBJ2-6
CASSLATGTGGWAGANVLTF
TGTGCCAGCAGTCTCGCCACCGGGACAGGGGGTTGGGCTGGGGCCAACGTCCTGACTTTC
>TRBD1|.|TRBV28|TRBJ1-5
CASSLRGPGQPQHF
TGTGCCAGCAGTTTGAGGGGGCCTGGGCAGCCCCAGCATTTT
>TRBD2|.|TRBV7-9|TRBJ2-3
CASSRAVAGRTDTQYF
TGTGCCAGCAGCCGCGCGGTAGCGGGCCGGACAGATACGCAGTATTTT
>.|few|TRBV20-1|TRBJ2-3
CSARDKNRDRNRRTQYF
TGCAGTGCTAGAGACAAAAACCGGGACCGGAATCGCCGGACGCAGTATTTT
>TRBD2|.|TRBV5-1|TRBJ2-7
CASSPREAYCEQYF
TGCGCCAGCAGCCCTCGGGAGGCCTACTGCGAGCAGTACTTC
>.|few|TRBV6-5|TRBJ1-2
CASSYPTSVGYGYTF
TGTGCCAGCAGTTACCCAACTTCGGTAGGGTATGGCTACACCTTC
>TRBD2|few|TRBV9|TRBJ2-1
CASSGGSGGFSPYNEQFF
TGTGCCAGCAGCGGAGGTAGCGGGGGTTTCTCCCCCTACAATGAGCAGTTCTTC
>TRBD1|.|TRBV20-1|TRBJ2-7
CSAGRRTGGRYEQYF
TGCAGTGCTGGCCGTAGGACAGGGGGGAGGTACGAGCAGTACTTC
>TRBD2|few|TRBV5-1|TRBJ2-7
CASSPTGTSATYEQYF
TGCGCCAGCAGCCCAACCGGGACTAGCGCGACCTACGAACAGTACTTC
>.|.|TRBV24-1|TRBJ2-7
CATSDLATGEQYF
TGTGCCACCAGTGACCTAGCGACGGGCGAGCAGTACTTC
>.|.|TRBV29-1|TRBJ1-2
CSVEVAGEDYGYTF
TGCAGCGTTGAAGTAGCAGGTGAAGATTATGGCTACACCTTC
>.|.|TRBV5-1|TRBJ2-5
CASSMTGSGETQYF
TGCGCCAGCAGCATGACCGGCAGTGGGGAGACCCAGTACTTC
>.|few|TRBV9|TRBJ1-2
CASSGTGLPIGYTF
TGTGCCAGCAGCGGAACAGGGCTTCCTATAGGCTACACCTTC
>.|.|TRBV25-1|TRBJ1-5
CASRDGFRRPQHF
TGTGCCAGCAGGGACGGGTTCCGGAGGCCCCAGCATTTT
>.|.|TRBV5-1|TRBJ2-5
CASSMDSLQETQYF
TGCGCCAGCAGTATGGACAGTCTCCAAGAGACCCAGTACTTC
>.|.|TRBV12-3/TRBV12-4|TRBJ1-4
CASSLSRTTNEKLFF
TGTGCCAGCAGTTTAAGCCGAACAACTAATGAAAAACTGTTTTTT
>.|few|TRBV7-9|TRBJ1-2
CASSLGSGTREGYTF
TGTGCCAGCAGCTTAGGATCCGGGACCCGGGAGGGCTACACCTTC
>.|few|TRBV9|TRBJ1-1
CASSVEEGVNTEAFF
TGTGCCAGCAGCGTCGAGGAGGGGGTGAACACTGAAGCTTTCTTT
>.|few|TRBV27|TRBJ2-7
CASSLKGRPASYEQYF
TGTGCCAGCAGTTTAAAGGGCAGGCCTGCCTCCTACGAGCAGTACTTC